The 27 T cell receptor beta chains listed next were all sequenced from one sample in a study of PD-L1 blockade in urothelial cancer (dated by TCRdb to about 2017). The time point label on this specimen signifies: pretreatment peripheral blood. Library construction relied on the immunoSEQ multiplex PCR assay. TCRdb stores this immuneACCESS table with in-frame sequences only. Part of the clones is absent; in the studies checked, under half of the shortfall reflects unresolved V genes, and no reason is known for the rest. A total of around 70,000 clones appear in this sample, 85% to 90% of them only once. The top ten hold 3.5% to 5% of the sample. This specimen consisted of PBMCs, obtained around atezolizumab (anti-PD-L1) treatment. The receptors stem from a man between 65 and 85 years old with urothelial cancer.

The chain uses TRBV19 and TRBJ2-3; maybe TRBD2 (6 bases). This CDR3 region has 13 residues. Germline CDR1 and CDR2: LNHDA and SQIVND (reference sequence). The V end lost 5 bases, the J end lost 5 bases, and 11 bases lay between the germline ends. The chain's CDR3 is CASSSRLGDTQYF. CDR3 nucleotides: TGTGCCAGTAGTTCACGACTAGGAGATACGCAGTATTTT. Full variable domain (outside the CDR3, taken from reference TRBV19 and TRBJ2-3): DGGITQSPKYLFRKEGQNVTLSCEQNLNHDAMYWYRQDPGQGLRLIYYSQIVNDFQKGDIAEGYSVSREKKESFPLTVTSAQKNPTAFYLCASSSRLGDTQYFGPGTRLTVL.

This clone was counted once. This chain links TRBV29-1 with TRBJ2-6; 7 bases line up with TRBD1. The CDR3 extends over 16 amino acids. Looked up from germline, CDR1 is SQVTM and CDR2 is ANQGSEA. V shed 7 bases, J shed 0 bases, and the junction held 9 bases outside the gene matches. CDR3: CSARGDRSSGANVLTF. The CDR3 DNA is TGCAGCGCCCGAGGGGACAGAAGCTCTGGGGCCAACGTCCTGACTTTC.

V and J are TRBV7-3 and TRBJ1-1; TRBD1 is a possible D gene (6 bases). The CDR3 contains 16 residues. Germline CDR1 reads SGHTA; CDR2 reads FQGTGA. V was clipped by 5 bases and J by 5 bases, with 21 bases between them. The CDR3 is CASSPTPSRGGTEAFF. In DNA form, the CDR3 reads TGTGCCAGCAGCCCGACCCCTTCCAGGGGTGGGACTGAAGCTTTCTTT.

The rearrangement links TRBV10-3 to TRBJ2-1, with 8 positions matching TRBD2. This CDR3 has 17 residues. Germline V lookup: CDR1 ENHRY, CDR2 SYGVKD. With 8 bases clipped from V and 0 bases from J, the junction kept 12 bases outside the gene matches. The DNA of the CDR3 is TGTGCCATCGGTCGGGGCGGCCGGGGGGGCTCCTACAATGAGCAGTTCTTC. It is translated as CAIGRGGRGGSYNEQFF.

Details on this clone: The identical CDR3 is also encoded by other nucleotide sequences in the sample. The gene calls are TRBV29-1 and TRBJ2-7; 10 bases are shared with TRBD1. With V trimmed by 4 bases and J by 3 bases, 0 bases remained unmatched. The CDR3 sequence is 12 residues long. Germline CDR1 reads SQVTM; CDR2 reads ANQGSEA. The CDR3 nucleotides read TGCAGCGTTGGGACAGGGGGCTACGAGCAGTACTTC. This encodes CSVGTGGYEQYF.

The chain combines TRBV12-5 with TRBJ2-2; 10 positions match TRBD1. The CDR3 runs to 16 residues. The germline V gene has CDR1 LGHNT and CDR2 FRNRAP. The V gene end was trimmed by 4 bases and the J gene end by 5 bases; junction bases not matched to a gene: 7. The CDR3 loop reads CASGSWTGGRTGELFF. The CDR3 region has the DNA TGTGCTAGTGGTTCGTGGACAGGGGGGCGGACCGGGGAGCTGTTTTTT. The whole variable domain, remainder taken from reference TRBV12-5 and TRBJ2-2, is DARVTQTPRHKVTEMGQEVTMRCQPILGHNTVFWYRQTMMQGLELLAYFRNRAPLDDSGMPKDRFSAEMPDATLATLKIQPSEPRDSAVYFCASGSWTGGRTGELFFGEGSRLTVL.

This clone was counted a single time. The chain combines TRBV29-1 with TRBJ2-3; a possible D gene is TRBD1 (6 bases). This CDR3 is 15 amino acids long. The V end lost 8 bases, the J end lost 2 bases, and 20 bases lay between the germline ends. Germline lookup yields CDR1 SQVTM and CDR2 ANQGSEA. CDR3 sequence (DNA): TGCAGCCTCTTACAGAGACAGGAAACCACAGATACGCAGTATTTT. As protein: CSLLQRQETTDTQYF.

The V call is TRBV30, the J call TRBJ1-5, with D perhaps matching TRBD1 (6 bases). This CDR3 comprises 15 residues. Germline V gene data show CDR1 as GTSNPN and CDR2 as SVGIG (reference sequence). Trimming stripped 4 bases from V and 3 bases from J, with 16 bases between. CDR3 protein: CAWTVGGGSNQPQHF. The CDR3 DNA sequence: TGTGCCTGGACCGTGGGGGGGGGCTCCAATCAGCCCCAGCATTTT.

The chain employs TRBV2 and TRBJ2-1, with 8 nucleotides matching TRBD2. Unmatched junction bases numbered 7, after V lost 6 bases and J lost 12 bases. This CDR3 comprises 12 residues. Per germline, CDR1 SNHLY and CDR2 FYNNEI. The chain's CDR3 is CASSPLAGGQFF. Here the CDR3 DNA reads TGTGCCAGCAGCCCCCTAGCGGGCGGGCAGTTCTTC.

The count of this clone is one. The V call is TRBV5-1, the J call TRBJ2-2; TRBD2 matches at 8 bases. Trimming cost V 3 bases and J 3 bases; bases outside gene matches: 4. This CDR3 has 15 amino acids. Looked up from germline, CDR1 is SGHRS and CDR2 is YFSETQ. CDR3 protein: CASSWTGLDTGELFF. In DNA form, the CDR3 reads TGCGCCAGCAGCTGGACGGGACTAGACACCGGGGAGCTGTTTTTT. The complete variable domain, with remaining parts taken from reference TRBV5-1 and TRBJ2-2, reads KAGVTQTPRYLIKTRGQQVTLSCSPISGHRSVSWYQQTPGQGLQFLFEYFSETQRNKGNFPGRFSGRQFSNSRSEMNVSTLELGDSALYLCASSWTGLDTGELFFGEGSRLTVL.

The V and J genes are TRBV7-9 and TRBJ1-4; D gene unclear. Trimming pared 1 base from V and 0 bases from J, leaving 3 bases between. CDR3 size: 14 residues. Germline values: CDR1 SEHNR, CDR2 FQNEAQ (reference sequence). The CDR3 here is CASSLGATNEKLFF. CDR3 in DNA: TGTGCCAGCAGCTTAGGAGCAACTAATGAAAAACTGTTTTTT.

This chain uses TRBV7-2 with TRBJ2-1, with D maybe TRBD2 (6 bases). This CDR3 is built from 15 residues. In germline, CDR1 is SGHTA, CDR2 FQGNSA. V gave up 5 bases and J gave up 6 bases, with 17 bases separating them. This CDR3 reads CASSRGKPFGNEQFF. The DNA for the CDR3 is TGTGCCAGCAGCCGCGGGAAGCCCTTTGGCAATGAGCAGTTCTTC.

The chain links TRBV9 to TRBJ2-7; TRBD2 matches 10 bases. V was pared by 4 bases and J by 3 bases, with 13 bases of the junction left unmatched. CDR1 and CDR2 from the germline V gene are SGDLS and YYNGEE. CDR3 size: 17 residues. CDR3 sequence reads: CASSPGTSAPNLYEQYF. In DNA, the CDR3 is TGTGCCAGCAGCCCCGGGACTAGCGCGCCTAACCTCTACGAGCAGTACTTC.

The V and J genes are TRBV2 and TRBJ2-7; 9 bases match TRBD1. V lost 8 bases and J lost 3; bases outside the gene matches: 2. Germline V lookup: CDR1 SNHLY, CDR2 FYNNEI. CDR3 length: 12 residues. CDR3 DNA: TGTGCCAGCGGGACAGGGAACTACGAGCAGTACTTC. Amino acids: CASGTGNYEQYF.

This clone was seen only once. The V and J genes are TRBV9 and TRBJ2-7; 9 bases match TRBD1. CDR1 is SGDLS and CDR2 is YYNGEE in the germline V gene. V dropped 4 bases and J dropped 5; count of bases not matched to a gene: 13. The CDR3 is made up of 16 amino acids. The CDR3 region has the DNA TGTGCCAGCAGCCGTAGAGCGGGACAGGGTACCGACGAGCAGTACTTC. Encoded protein: CASSRRAGQGTDEQYF.

The chain is built from TRBV30 and TRBJ2-7; the match to TRBD2 covers 11 bases. In germline, CDR1 is GTSNPN, CDR2 SVGIG (reference sequence). This CDR3 has 15 residues. V trimming: 3 bases; J trimming: 7 bases; junction bases outside the gene matches: 11. The CDR3 protein is CAWRPPGSGREEQYF. The CDR3 nucleotides read TGTGCCTGGAGACCCCCGGGTAGCGGGAGGGAAGAGCAGTACTTC.

This chain links TRBV28 with TRBJ1-1, with 7 bases that match TRBD1. The V gene's germline CDR1 is MDHEN and CDR2 SYDVKM. There are 13 residues in the CDR3. V trimming: 3 bases; J trimming: 4 bases; junction bases outside the gene matches: 2. The DNA of the CDR3 is TGTGCCAGCAGTTTGGGACAGATCACTGAAGCTTTCTTT. Amino acid sequence: CASSLGQITEAFF.

This rearrangement joins TRBV7-3 to TRBJ2-7; maybe TRBD2 (6 bases). V lost 6 bases and J 0 bases, leaving 21 bases between the germline ends. Germline V CDR1 and CDR2: SGHTA, FQGTGA. This CDR3 is built from 17 residues. CDR3 nucleotides: TGTGCCAGCAGGGCCCCACGGGCGGGGCCGAGCTCCTACGAGCAGTACTTC. Amino acid sequence: CASRAPRAGPSSYEQYF.

The chain employs TRBV28 and TRBJ1-5; 10 nucleotides align to TRBD1. The length of the CDR3 is 17 residues. Looked up from germline, CDR1 is MDHEN and CDR2 is SYDVKM. V lost 9 bases to trimming and J lost 0 bases; unmatched junction nucleotides: 11. This CDR3 reads CASFSGTGAYSNQPQHF. The CDR3 DNA reads TGTGCCAGTTTCTCCGGGACAGGGGCGTATAGCAATCAGCCCCAGCATTTT. The full variable domain, rest sourced from reference TRBV28 and TRBJ1-5, is DVKVTQSSRYLVKRTGEKVFLECVQDMDHENMFWYRQDPGLGLRLIYFSYDVKMKEKGDIPEGYSVSREKKERFSLILESASTNQTSMYLCASFSGTGAYSNQPQHFGDGTRLSIL.

This chain joins TRBV6-5 and TRBJ2-7; 11 bases align to TRBD1. Germline CDR1 is MNHEY and CDR2 is SVGAGI. V lost 8 bases to trimming and J lost 0 bases; unmatched junction nucleotides: 6. CDR3 length: 15 amino acids. CDR3 in amino acids: CASRPGTGGSYEQYF. Written as DNA, the CDR3 is TGTGCCAGCCGCCCCGGGACAGGGGGCTCCTACGAGCAGTACTTC.

The rearrangement links TRBV5-6 to TRBJ2-5; TRBD2 agrees at 9 bases. This CDR3 comprises 14 residues. With 4 bases clipped from V and 5 bases from J, the junction kept 6 bases outside the gene matches. Germline V gene sequence: CDR1 SGHDT, CDR2 YYEEEE. CDR3 residues: CASSRGTSLETQYF. CDR3 sequence (DNA): TGTGCCAGCAGCCGGGGGACTAGCTTGGAGACCCAGTACTTC.

V is TRBV11-3 and J is TRBJ2-5, with D maybe TRBD2 (6 bases). This CDR3 has 15 amino acids. The germline V gene encodes CDR1 SGHNT and CDR2 YENEEA. Trimming removed 1 base from V and 4 bases from J, with 13 bases in between. The CDR3 nucleotides are TGTGCCAGCAGCTTAGGGATAGCGGACTCAGAGACCCAGTACTTC. Its translation is CASSLGIADSETQYF.

This chain uses TRBV5-1 with TRBJ2-7; possible D gene TRBD1, 5 bases. Trimming took 0 bases from V and 4 from J, leaving 20 bases between them. The germline V gene encodes CDR1 SGHRS and CDR2 YFSETQ. This CDR3 spans 17 amino acids. The CDR3 DNA follows: TGCGCCAGCAGCTTGGGCTCACAGGTCGAAGTGGGGTACGAGCAGTACTTC. It specifies CASSLGSQVEVGYEQYF.

This clone was recorded only once. The chain recombines TRBV5-1 with TRBJ2-1, with TRBD2 as a possible D gene (5 bases). With 4 bases removed from V and 4 bases from J, the gap between germline ends came to 15 bases. There are 15 residues in the CDR3. Germline V gene sequence: CDR1 SGHRS, CDR2 YFSETQ. This chain's CDR3 is CASSVHGEPYNEQFF. The CDR3 coding sequence is TGCGCCAGCAGCGTCCACGGGGAACCTTACAATGAGCAGTTCTTC.

The V call is TRBV7-2, the J call TRBJ2-3; TRBD2 agrees at 8 bases. Germline values: CDR1 SGHTA, CDR2 FQGNSA. The CDR3 has 16 residues. V lost 0 bases to trimming and J lost 9 bases; unmatched junction nucleotides: 11. CDR3 amino acids: CASSLANLGLAGTQYF. The CDR3 coding sequence is TGTGCCAGCAGCTTAGCCAACCTAGGACTAGCTGGGACGCAGTATTTT.

This clone was counted a single time. V gene TRBV7-9 combines with J gene TRBJ1-2, with D unresolved. Germline CDR1 SEHNR, CDR2 FQNEAQ (reference sequence). The V and J ends lost 5 bases and 2 bases respectively, with 12 bases between them. The CDR3 totals 14 residues. CDR3 sequence reads: CASSGELPNYGYTF. The CDR3 nucleotides read TGTGCCAGCAGCGGGGAGCTGCCAAACTATGGCTACACCTTC.

This clone was observed once. This sequence joins TRBV28 and TRBJ2-7; tentatively, D is TRBD2 (6 bases). CDR1 MDHEN and CDR2 SYDVKM come from the germline V gene. The length of the CDR3 is 13 residues. The V and J ends lost 4 bases and 3 bases respectively, with 10 bases between them. CDR3 sequence (DNA): TGTGCCAGCAGTTCGGGGACTCACTACGAGCAGTACTTC. This encodes CASSSGTHYEQYF.